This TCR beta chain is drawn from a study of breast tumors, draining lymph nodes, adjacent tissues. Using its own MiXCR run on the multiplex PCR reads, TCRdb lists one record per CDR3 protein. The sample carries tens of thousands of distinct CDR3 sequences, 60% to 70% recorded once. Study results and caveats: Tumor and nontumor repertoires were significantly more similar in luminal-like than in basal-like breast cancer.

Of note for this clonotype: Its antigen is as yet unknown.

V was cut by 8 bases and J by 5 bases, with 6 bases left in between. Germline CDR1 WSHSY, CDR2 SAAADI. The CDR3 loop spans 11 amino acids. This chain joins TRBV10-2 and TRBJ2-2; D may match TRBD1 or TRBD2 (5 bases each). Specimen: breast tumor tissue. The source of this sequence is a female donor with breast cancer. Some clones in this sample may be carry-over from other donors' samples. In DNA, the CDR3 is TGCGCCAGCTGGGGGACCGGGGAGCTGTTTTTT. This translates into CASWGTGELFF.